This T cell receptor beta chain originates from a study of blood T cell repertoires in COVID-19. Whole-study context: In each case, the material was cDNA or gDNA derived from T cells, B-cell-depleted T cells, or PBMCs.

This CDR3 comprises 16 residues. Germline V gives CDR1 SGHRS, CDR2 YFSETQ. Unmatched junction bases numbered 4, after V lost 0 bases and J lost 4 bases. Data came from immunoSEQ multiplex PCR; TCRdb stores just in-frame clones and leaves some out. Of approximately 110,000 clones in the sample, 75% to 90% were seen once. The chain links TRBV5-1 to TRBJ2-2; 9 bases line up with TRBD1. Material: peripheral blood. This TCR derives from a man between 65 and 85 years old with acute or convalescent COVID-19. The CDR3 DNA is TGCGCCAGCAGCTTGGCGGGACAGGGAGGCACCGGGGAGCTGTTTTTT. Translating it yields CASSLAGQGGTGELFF.